One sample yielded the 27 T cell receptor beta chains listed below, sequenced in a study of identical twins. TCRdb ran MiXCR on the 5' RACE reads and lists one entry per CDR3 protein. The data contain about 1.7 million distinct CDR3 sequences, around 29% of them singletons. The material sequenced was cord blood. Receptors originate from a newborn girl in good health.

This clonotype was detected a few times. The rearrangement joins TRBV5-1 to TRBJ1-2, with 7 bases identical to TRBD1. J gave up 6 bases and V 2 bases, and 4 bases lay outside the gene matches. Germline loops: CDR1 SGHRS, CDR2 YFSETQ. This CDR3 contains 13 residues. The CDR3 DNA is TGCGCCAGCAGCTTCGACAGGGTTAATGGCTACACCTTC. This sequence encodes CASSFDRVNGYTF.

This chain links TRBV14 with TRBJ1-3, with D hard to call. The CDR3 extends over 13 amino acids. In germline, CDR1 is SGHDN, CDR2 FVKESK. V was clipped by 1 base and J by 4 bases, with 5 bases between them. Written as DNA, the CDR3 is TGTGCCAGCAGCCAAGTCCCAGGAAACACCATATATTTT. It specifies CASSQVPGNTIYF.

The table lists this clonotype with many counts. The chain is built from TRBV3-1 and TRBJ2-3; D not resolved. CDR1 is LGHDT, CDR2 YNNKEL, per germline (reference sequence). With 1 base removed from V and 3 bases from J, the gap between germline ends came to 8 bases. CDR3 length: 14 amino acids. CDR3 DNA: TGTGCCAGCAGCCAAGCCACTACGACAGATACGCAGTATTTT. Protein product: CASSQATTTDTQYF.

The rearrangement joins TRBV6-5 to TRBJ1-6; D is perhaps TRBD1 (5 bases). Germline loops: CDR1 MNHEY, CDR2 SVGAGI. Trimming left V 6 bases short and J 8 bases short, with 14 bases between. This CDR3 contains 14 residues. The CDR3 spells CASSPAGPHSPLHF. The CDR3 DNA follows: TGTGCCAGCAGCCCGGCAGGGCCTCATTCACCCCTCCACTTT.

The V gene is TRBV19, the J gene TRBJ2-1, with D possibly matching TRBD2 (6 bases). CDR1 LNHDA and CDR2 SQIVND come from the germline V gene (reference sequence). This CDR3 region has 16 residues. V lost 5 bases, J lost 0 bases, and 14 bases lay in between. CDR3 region: CASSPLTSFSYNEQFF. CDR3 DNA: TGTGCCAGTAGTCCCCTTACTAGCTTCTCCTACAATGAGCAGTTCTTC.

This clonotype was detected a few times. This chain links TRBV4-1 with TRBJ2-7; D is undetermined. The germline V and J ends were trimmed by 0 bases and 1 base, with 7 bases remaining between them. The CDR3 totals 14 residues. CDR1 is MGHRA, CDR2 YSYEKL, per germline. The CDR3, as DNA: TGCGCCAGCAGCCAAGAGACCCTATCCTACGAGCAGTACTTC. Residues: CASSQETLSYEQYF.

This clonotype is a singleton in its sample. The J gene is TRBJ2-2, the V gene TRBV27; 13 bases line up with TRBD2. CDR1 is MNHEY and CDR2 is SMNVEV in the germline V gene (reference sequence). The J segment lost 7 bases and the V segment lost 4 bases, leaving 9 bases of the junction unmatched. The CDR3 spans 17 residues. The CDR3 bases are TGTGCCAGCAGTTCGCCGGGACTAGCGGGATATAGCGGGGAGCTGTTTTTT. Translated: CASSSPGLAGYSGELFF.

This sequence joins TRBV28 and TRBJ2-1; D call uncertain. The germline V gene encodes CDR1 MDHEN and CDR2 SYDVKM. The germline V and J ends were trimmed by 5 bases and 3 bases, with 8 bases remaining between them. This CDR3 is built from 13 residues. DNA of the CDR3: TGTGCCAGCAGTCCCGTGGTCTACAATGAGCAGTTCTTC. Residues: CASSPVVYNEQFF.

The chain recombines TRBV30 with TRBJ1-4; no clear D gene. V shed 4 bases and J shed 7 bases, with 13 bases lying between them. The CDR3 contains 13 residues. Looked up from germline, CDR1 is GTSNPN and CDR2 is SVGIG (reference sequence). As DNA, the CDR3 is TGTGCCTGGAAGTACACTGGAGGTGAAAAACTGTTTTTT. As protein: CAWKYTGGEKLFF.

The table lists this clonotype with a few counts. The chain has TRBV19 and TRBJ1-2; D uncertain. This CDR3 comprises 14 residues. Trimming took off 6 bases at V and 3 bases at J, with 14 bases between the two ends. Germline V gene lookup returns CDR1 LNHDA and CDR2 SQIVND (reference sequence). CDR3 loop: CASSSGPSDYGYTF. As DNA, the CDR3 is TGTGCCAGTAGCAGTGGGCCTAGTGACTATGGCTACACCTTC. Filled out from reference TRBV19 and TRBJ1-2, the complete variable domain reads DGGITQSPKYLFRKEGQNVTLSCEQNLNHDAMYWYRQDPGQGLRLIYYSQIVNDFQKGDIAEGYSVSREKKESFPLTVTSAQKNPTAFYLCASSSGPSDYGYTFGSGTRLTVV.

The rearrangement links TRBV5-1 to TRBJ2-3; D perhaps matches TRBD1 (5 bases). From germline, CDR1 is SGHRS and CDR2 YFSETQ. With 0 bases removed from V and 3 bases from J, the gap between germline ends came to 17 bases. The CDR3 is made up of 17 amino acids. The CDR3 spells CASSLGLQDPGTDTQYF. The CDR3 DNA reads TGCGCCAGCAGCTTGGGTTTACAGGATCCAGGGACAGATACGCAGTATTTT.

V and J are TRBV5-1 and TRBJ2-3; 7 positions match TRBD2. Germline CDR1 and CDR2: SGHRS and YFSETQ. J was trimmed by 2 bases and V by 2 bases; bases with no gene match: 11. CDR3 length: 17 residues. In nucleotides, the CDR3 is TGCGCCAGCAGCTTCCCCGTGGGGGGGTCCCACACAGATACGCAGTATTTT. Translating it yields CASSFPVGGSHTDTQYF.

The chain uses TRBV21-1 and TRBJ1-1; the table's TRBD1 call for D was not verified on the DNA. TRBV21-1 is shown as a pseudogene. The length of the CDR3 is 17 residues. CDR3 sequence: CASSKEEVRDGNTEAFF. CDR3 sequence (DNA): TGTGCCAGCAGCAAAGAGGAAGTCAGGGATGGGAACACTGAAGCTTTCTTT.

V is TRBV9 and J is TRBJ2-3, with D tentatively TRBD2 (6 bases). The V gene's germline CDR1 is SGDLS and CDR2 YYNGEE. The CDR3 runs to 16 residues. Trimming shortened V by 3 bases and J by 1 base, and 15 bases separated the two germline ends. For the CDR3, the DNA is TGTGCCAGCAGCGCACACGGGGGAAGGGGCACAGATACGCAGTATTTT. It encodes CASSAHGGRGTDTQYF.

This sequence joins TRBV12-3 or TRBV12-4 and TRBJ1-5, with 10 bases that match TRBD1. V shed 6 bases, J shed 2 bases, and the junction held 10 bases outside the gene matches. The CDR3 covers 17 residues. The CDR3 sequence is CASRPTRDRGGNQPQHF. The CDR3 DNA sequence: TGTGCCAGCAGACCAACCCGGGACAGGGGTGGCAATCAGCCCCAGCATTTT.

The V gene is TRBV10-3, the J gene TRBJ1-2; 9 bases align to TRBD1. The V gene end was trimmed by 6 bases and the J gene end by 3 bases; junction bases not matched to a gene: 8. The length of the CDR3 is 15 residues. Germline V CDR1 and CDR2: ENHRY, SYGVKD. As DNA, the CDR3 is TGTGCCATCAGCTCGGACAGGGGCGAGGACTATGGCTACACCTTC. Its translation: CAISSDRGEDYGYTF.

This clonotype has at least ten counts. V is TRBV11-3 and J is TRBJ2-1, with D tentatively TRBD1 (6 bases). The CDR3 has 13 amino acids. Germline V CDR1 and CDR2: SGHNT, YENEEA. The V gene lost 5 bases and the J gene lost 5 bases, with 10 bases spanning the gap. The CDR3 sequence is CASSLNRDNEQFF. The CDR3, as DNA: TGTGCCAGCAGCCTAAACAGGGACAATGAGCAGTTCTTC.

V is TRBV11-2 and J is TRBJ2-7, with TRBD1 matching 8 bases. This CDR3 is built from 15 residues. Germline V CDR1 and CDR2: SGHAT, FQNNGV. Trimming took 0 bases from V and 5 from J; bases not matched to a gene: 6. CDR3: CASSLEGQVIHEQYF. The CDR3 DNA sequence: TGTGCCAGCAGCTTAGAGGGACAGGTAATCCACGAGCAGTACTTC.

Many counts were recorded for this clonotype. V usage is TRBV12-3 or TRBV12-4 and J usage is TRBJ2-5, with D hard to call. Trimming pared 2 bases from V and 1 base from J, leaving 5 bases between. The CDR3 runs to 13 residues. CDR3 sequence: CASSLYPQETQYF. DNA for the CDR3: TGTGCCAGCAGTTTATACCCCCAAGAGACCCAGTACTTC.

V is TRBV3-1 and J is TRBJ2-3; 12 positions agree with TRBD2. CDR3 length: 16 residues. Germline V gene lookup returns CDR1 LGHDT and CDR2 YNNKEL (reference sequence). J gave up 2 bases and V 6 bases, and 6 bases lay outside the gene matches. CDR3 loop: CASRKLAGGHTDTQYF. The CDR3 nucleotides are TGTGCCAGCAGAAAACTAGCGGGGGGCCACACAGATACGCAGTATTTT.

This clonotype has just a few counts. The chain uses TRBV7-6 and TRBJ2-7; D unclear. Germline loops: CDR1 SGHVS, CDR2 FNYEAQ. There are 14 residues in the CDR3. V was trimmed by 5 bases and J by 2 bases, leaving 13 bases between them. This CDR3 reads CASSPNLGTYEQYF. CDR3 DNA sequence: TGTGCCAGCAGCCCGAACTTAGGAACCTACGAGCAGTACTTC.

The chain uses TRBV12-5 and TRBJ2-1; D is ambiguous. V shed 1 base and J shed 5 bases, with 6 bases lying between them. CDR3 length equals 13 residues. The germline CDR1 and CDR2 sequences are LGHNT and FRNRAP. The CDR3 coding sequence is TGTGCTAGTGGTTTGGCCCTGAACAATGAGCAGTTCTTC. Protein sequence: CASGLALNNEQFF.

The chain uses TRBV2 and TRBJ2-5; D is unclear. This CDR3 contains 11 residues. V was trimmed by 7 bases and J by 1 base, leaving 4 bases between them. Germline CDR1 is SNHLY and CDR2 is FYNNEI. The CDR3 region is CASTTQETQYF. The DNA for the CDR3 is TGTGCCAGCACGACCCAAGAGACCCAGTACTTC.

This clonotype was recorded once. Relative to the germline gene, one junction end is altered; a read error may explain this. The gene calls are TRBV14 and TRBJ2-1; D is undetermined. This CDR3 has 14 residues. Germline CDR1 is SGHDN and CDR2 is FVKESK. The CDR3 region has the DNA TGTGCCAACAGCCAGGATCTAGTTGTCAATGAGCAGTTCTTC. This codes for CANSQDLVVNEQFF.

Note on this clonotype: A much larger clone sits a single nucleotide away, making a read error possible. Here the CDR3 reads CASSQTGDGYDYTF. CDR3 bases: TGTGCCAGCAGCCAAACAGGGGACGGCTATGACTACACCTTC. V usage is TRBV3-1 and J usage is TRBJ1-2; 7 nucleotides align to TRBD1. CDR1 is LGHDT, CDR2 YNNKEL, per germline (reference sequence). The CDR3 sequence is 14 residues long.

This chain joins TRBV7-6 and TRBJ1-1, with D perhaps TRBD1 (5 bases). Trimming removed 5 bases at V and 0 bases at J, with 16 bases between. This CDR3 spans 16 amino acids. CDR1 and CDR2 from the germline V gene are SGHVS and FNYEAQ. CDR3 region: CASSPVSGPMNTEAFF. CDR3 bases: TGTGCCAGCAGCCCTGTTTCAGGGCCCATGAACACTGAAGCTTTCTTT.

The chain couples TRBV20-1 to TRBJ1-5, with D maybe TRBD1 (5 bases). This CDR3 comprises 13 residues. Germline-derived CDR1 and CDR2 are DFQATT and SNEGSKA (reference sequence). The V and J ends lost 5 bases and 5 bases respectively, with 13 bases between them. The CDR3 spells CSASRDGYQPQHF. In DNA form, the CDR3 reads TGCAGTGCTTCCCGGGACGGCTATCAGCCCCAGCATTTT.